The rows below give T cell receptor beta chains drawn from one sample of a study of cytomegalovirus exposure and HLA in healthy donors. Libraries were prepared by immunoSEQ multiplex PCR; TCRdb keeps only in-frame clonotypes and omits some of them. This table holds approximately 160,000 clones, around 78% found once. Source material: PBMCs. Receptor source: a woman in her forties or fifties in good health and CMV-seropositive. Both conserved end residues are part of each CDR3. D genes are given only for firm matches. Size is stated for part of the rows, as once, few or many counts, or as a class when the clone is expanded.

V: TRBV7-9; J: TRBJ2-6; size: .; D: TRBD1; DNA: TGTGCCAGCACCACACCGGGACAGGAATCTCTAGGGGCCAACGGCCTGACTTTC; CDR3: CASTTPGQESLGANGLTF
V: TRBV6-6; J: TRBJ1-1; size: .; D: .; DNA: TGTGCCAGCAGTTACTCGACAGGCGGTGGGACTGAAGCTTTCTTT; CDR3: CASSYSTGGGTEAFF
V: TRBV18; J: TRBJ1-1; size: .; D: TRBD1; DNA: TGTGCCAGCTCCCTCCTCGAGGGGGCTAGGGGGAACACTGAAGCTTTCTTT; CDR3: CASSLLEGARGNTEAFF
V: TRBV28; J: TRBJ2-7; size: .; D: TRBD1; DNA: TGTGCCAGCACTACCCCCCCGGGACAGGGTAGCTCCTACGAGCAGTACTTC; CDR3: CASTTPPGQGSSYEQYF
V: TRBV2; J: TRBJ1-2; size: .; D: .; DNA: TGTGCCAGCAGTGCTAAACAGAGTAACTATGGCTACACCTTC; CDR3: CASSAKQSNYGYTF
V: TRBV18; J: TRBJ1-4; size: .; D: .; DNA: TGTGCCAGCTCACCTTTGGTCTTGGGAGTAGGTGAAAAACTGTTTTTT; CDR3: CASSPLVLGVGEKLFF
V: TRBV9; J: TRBJ2-5; size: few; D: TRBD1; DNA: TGTGCCAGCAGCGCCGTCGGACAGGCCTTCCAAGAGACCCAGTACTTC; CDR3: CASSAVGQAFQETQYF
V: TRBV4-3; J: TRBJ1-4; size: .; D: TRBD1; DNA: TGCGCCAGCAGCCAAGGACAGGGTTTATACGAAAAACTGTTTTTT; CDR3: CASSQGQGLYEKLFF
V: TRBV6-5; J: TRBJ1-4; size: .; D: TRBD1; DNA: TGTGCCAGCAGCCAACAGGGGAATGAAAAACTGTTTTTT; CDR3: CASSQQGNEKLFF
V: TRBV5-1; J: TRBJ1-1; size: once; D: .; DNA: TGCGCCAGCAGCTTTGAAGGGGTCACTGAAGCTTTCTTT; CDR3: CASSFEGVTEAFF
V: TRBV6-5; J: TRBJ2-7; size: .; D: TRBD2; DNA: TGTGCCAGCAGTTACTCCGTCGGCCGGGGGGCCTACGAGCAGTACTTC; CDR3: CASSYSVGRGAYEQYF
V: TRBV4-2; J: TRBJ1-2; size: .; D: .; DNA: TGTGCCAGCAGCCCCCGGGGCCAGGGGTGGGATGGCTACACCTTC; CDR3: CASSPRGQGWDGYTF
V: TRBV7-2; J: TRBJ2-7; size: .; D: .; DNA: TGTGCCAGCAGCTGGGCCGGAAGTGGCCCATCTCAATCCTACGAGCAGTACTTC; CDR3: CASSWAGSGPSQSYEQYF
V: TRBV10-3; J: TRBJ2-7; size: .; D: .; DNA: TGTGCCATCAGTTCTCGGACAAGTACCTACGAGCAGTACTTC; CDR3: CAISSRTSTYEQYF
V: TRBV5-5; J: TRBJ2-7; size: .; D: TRBD2; DNA: TGTGCCAGCAGCTTGGTGGGGGGGTCTGGCTACGAGCAGTACTTC; CDR3: CASSLVGGSGYEQYF
V: TRBV28; J: TRBJ1-1; size: .; D: .; DNA: TGTGCCAGCCGGGGGGGGACGTTGAACACTGAAGCTTTCTTT; CDR3: CASRGGTLNTEAFF
V: TRBV10-3; J: TRBJ1-1; size: .; D: .; DNA: TGTGCCATCAGGACAGATAACACTGAAGCTTTCTTT; CDR3: CAIRTDNTEAFF
V: TRBV5-4; J: TRBJ2-4; size: .; D: .; DNA: TGTGCCAGCAGCTTGTCGGGGGGCATGGACATTCAGTACTTC; CDR3: CASSLSGGMDIQYF
V: TRBV19; J: TRBJ1-1; size: .; D: .; DNA: TGTGCCAGTAGTATAGTCCGCGGGGGGCAAGGCACTGAAGCTTTCTTT; CDR3: CASSIVRGGQGTEAFF
V: TRBV4-2; J: TRBJ1-1; size: many; D: TRBD1; DNA: TGTGCCAGCAGCCAAGAGGAGGGGGCGCGTGTGGACACTGAAGCTTTCTTT; CDR3: CASSQEEGARVDTEAFF
V: TRBV5-8; J: TRBJ1-3; size: .; D: .; DNA: TGTGCCAGCAGCTTGCGGGGGGCTGGAAACACCATATATTTT; CDR3: CASSLRGAGNTIYF
V: TRBV29-1; J: TRBJ2-2; size: .; D: TRBD1; DNA: TGCAGCGTCGGTAGGGACAGGAACACCGGGGAGCTGTTTTTT; CDR3: CSVGRDRNTGELFF
V: TRBV6-1; J: TRBJ1-5; size: .; D: .; DNA: TGTGCCAGCAGTGAAGCGAGAGAGAGCAATCAGCCCCAGCATTTT; CDR3: CASSEARESNQPQHF
V: TRBV19; J: TRBJ1-2; size: .; D: .; DNA: TGTGCCAGTAGTATCTCGGGGATCAACAAGGGCTGGGGCTACACCTTC; CDR3: CASSISGINKGWGYTF
V: TRBV27; J: TRBJ1-6; size: .; D: .; DNA: TGTGCCAGCAGTTACAATCGGGATTCACCCCTCCACTTT; CDR3: CASSYNRDSPLHF
V: TRBV19; J: TRBJ2-5; size: .; D: TRBD2; DNA: TGTGCCAGTAGTATAGCTCGAGCGGGGAGAGAGACCCAGTACTTC; CDR3: CASSIARAGRETQYF
V: TRBV28; J: TRBJ1-1; size: .; D: TRBD1; DNA: TGTGCCAGCAGTTTCCCGACAGGGGGTCGACCGAACACTGAAGCTTTCTTT; CDR3: CASSFPTGGRPNTEAFF
V: TRBV5-5; J: TRBJ2-7; size: .; D: TRBD2; DNA: TGTGCCAGCAGCTCCTCGACTAGCGGGAGCGGCTACGAGCAGTACTTC; CDR3: CASSSSTSGSGYEQYF
V: TRBV28; J: TRBJ1-2; size: .; D: TRBD1; DNA: TGTGCCAGCAGTTTAATAGGGACAGGCTATGGCTACACCTTC; CDR3: CASSLIGTGYGYTF
V: TRBV15; J: TRBJ1-4; size: .; D: .; DNA: TGTGCCACCAGCAGATCACAGGGCTTGGGGGAAAAACTGTTTTTT; CDR3: CATSRSQGLGEKLFF
V: TRBV7-7; J: TRBJ2-7; size: .; D: TRBD1; DNA: TGTGCTAGCAGCTTAGCCATCTGGGGACAGGGGAGGTTGCACTTC; CDR3: CASSLAIWGQGRLHF
V: TRBV28; J: TRBJ2-7; size: once; D: .; DNA: TGTGCCAGCAGTTTGATCCCCACGAACACCTACGAGCAGTACTTC; CDR3: CASSLIPTNTYEQYF
V: TRBV5-3; J: TRBJ2-2; size: .; D: TRBD2; DNA: TGTGCCAGAAGCTTCAAGCGGGGCTTTAACGGGGGCGGGGAGCTGTTTTTT; CDR3: CARSFKRGFNGGGELFF